This TCR beta chain was sequenced in a study of molecular identifiers for immune sequencing clone quantification (dated by TCRdb to 2016 to 2018). Some background on the complete study: For a replicate experiment, the RNA from either approximately 20,000 or 100,000 naive CD8 T cells was divided into five aliquots, and four of those aliquots went on to sequencing. This methods study benchmarked molecular-identifier clustering-based TCR repertoire sequencing (MIDCIRS) and TCR RNA copy counting, using CD8 T cells to do so.

Libraries of naive CD8 T cells were built from around 20,000 to 1,000,000 sorted cells, with 10%, 30% or 50% of the purified RNA used. Naive CD8 T cells were FACS-sorted as CD8+CD4-CCR7+CD45RA+ on a BD FACSAria II into RLT Plus buffer. Ten to eleven TCR copies' worth of Jurkat RNA were spiked into roughly 17,000-1,100,000 naive CD8 T cell samples to test detection sensitivity. Enrichment of CD8 T cells was performed with RosetteSep CD8+ T Cell Enrichment Cocktail and Ficoll-Paque, after which ACK red cell lysis was carried out. The library was generated by PCR. Sequencing instrument: Illumina HiSeq 4000. Bulk TCR libraries were generated as previously described, with the TCR primers listed in Table S5 used. Total RNA was purified with the Qiagen AllPrep DNA/RNA kit. Before any analysis, reads coming from multiple sequencing runs of the same library were combined into one pool. In the paper's pipeline: Reads were retained only if their TCR constant sequence matched exactly, and those retained reads were trimmed to 150 nt and grouped according to their 12-nt molecular barcodes. Reads in each barcode group were sub-clustered using a 15% Levenshtein threshold, and a quality-weighted consensus sequence was built for each RNA molecule. Non-functional sequences were discarded, and so were lower-count sequences lying one edit away from another sequence. Barcode sub-clusters with fewer than 20% of the maximum read count were removed, based on fitting two negative binomial distributions. The raw public reads went through TCRdb reprocessing: fastp at Q25, MiXCR clone calling, in-frame beta chains kept. Each CDR3 protein appears once, grouped with its most common genes and DNA. These V and J calls are TCRdb output, not the study's own analysis. Recorded for this sample are 50,000 to 65,000 distinct CDR3 sequences; about 25% of them occurred a single time. The ten largest clones capture approximately 1.9% of the sample.

In its sample, this clonotype was seen a few times. Its target antigen remains unknown. Nothing much larger sits one base from this clone, and base qualities are not available. Study-wide findings and limitations: When barcode sub-clustering was not used, chimeric consensus sequences inflated TCR diversity, with chimeras reaching as high as 47%. Highly expanded clone sizes could be underestimated because identical TCR molecules may share a barcode. Modeling estimated around 3.2 recovered TCR RNA copies per cell, compared with about ten by digital PCR, which implies around 30% capture efficiency. Spiked-in Jurkat TCR RNA (10 copies' worth), which is not part of the donor repertoire, was contained in the naive libraries. In CMV-specific effector cells, clones with more than 20 RNA copies accounted for over 97% of molecules, whereas in naive cells such clones accounted for under 1%. A single cell's worth of spiked-in Jurkat TCR RNA was reported detectable even among 900,000 to 1,000,000 naive CD8 T cells.

The sequence derives from a human donor in good health. Some libraries in this study had Jurkat cell RNA spiked in. Sequencing used naive CD8+ T cells from blood, with Jurkat cell RNA spiked in. In the paper's terms, the cell subset or site label means: FACS-sorted CD8+CD4-CCR7+CD45RA+ naive T cells.

The DNA sequence follows: TGTGCCAGCCCGGACAGATACAGCACAGATACGCAGTATTTT. Its translation is CASPDRYSTDTQYF. The chain is made from TRBV7-9 and TRBJ2-3, with TRBD1 perhaps the D gene, on 6 matching bases. The V end loses 8 bases and the J end loses 0 bases, and a stretch of 12 bases separates them. Looking up the germline V gene (reference sequence) yields CDR1 SEHNR and CDR2 FQNEAQ. The CDR3 sequence holds 14 residues, the cysteine and phenylalanine included. The entry retains the CDR3 DNA only, 42 bases that are in frame from base 1.